These 26 T cell receptor beta chains were all obtained from the same sample, sequenced in a study of CD8+ T cells in alopecia areata. In each case, RNA was isolated and then reverse transcribed into cDNA as the sequencing template. Only in-frame clones appear in the TCRdb table, and some are missing; sequencing was by immunoSEQ multiplex PCR. The table has about 150,000 clones, roughly 44% seen once. What was sequenced was CD4+ T cells sorted from blood. Every receptor here comes from a human donor with alopecia areata.

The V call is TRBV29-1, the J call TRBJ2-3, with D possibly matching TRBD2 (5 bases). V was pared by 6 bases and J by 0 bases, with 13 bases between. Germline V lookup: CDR1 SQVTM, CDR2 ANQGSEA. This CDR3 has 14 residues. The CDR3 region is CSVGGLSSTDTQYF. Here the CDR3 DNA reads TGCAGCGTCGGCGGGCTTTCTAGCACAGATACGCAGTATTTT.

This clone was found a few times. The rearrangement uses TRBV28 and TRBJ2-6; D remains unclear. Per the germline V gene, CDR1 is MDHEN and CDR2 is SYDVKM. CDR3 size: 15 residues. V shed 4 bases and J shed 3 bases, with 10 bases lying between them. In DNA, the CDR3 is TGTGCCAGCAGTTCGACATTCCTTGGGGCCAACGTCCTGACTTTC. It translates to CASSSTFLGANVLTF.

This clone was detected only a few times. This chain links TRBV15 with TRBJ2-1; no definite D call. Germline values: CDR1 LNHNV, CDR2 YYDKDF (reference sequence). V lost 4 bases and J 2 bases, leaving 3 bases between the germline ends. CDR3 length: 12 residues. CDR3 region: CATSNTYNEQFF. In nucleotides, the CDR3 is TGTGCCACCAGCAACACCTACAATGAGCAGTTCTTC. The whole variable domain, filled in from reference TRBV15 and TRBJ2-1, reads DAMVIQNPRYQVTQFGKPVTLSCSQTLNHNVMYWYQQKSSQAPKLLFHYYDKDFNNEADTPDNFQSRRPNTSFCFLDIRSPGLGDTAMYLCATSNTYNEQFFGPGTRLTVL.

This chain links TRBV29-1 with TRBJ2-1; 10 bases agree with TRBD1. This CDR3 comprises 11 residues. Germline CDR1 is SQVTM and CDR2 is ANQGSEA. V was pared by 6 bases and J by 7 bases, with 0 bases of the junction left unmatched. CDR3 DNA: TGCAGCGTGGGACAGGGGAATGAGCAGTTCTTC. Protein product: CSVGQGNEQFF.

On this clone: At one boundary the junction diverges from the germline segment, which might be a read error. This rearrangement joins TRBV2 to TRBJ2-2, with D tentatively TRBD2 (5 bases). The germline V gene has CDR1 SNHLY and CDR2 FYNNEI. The CDR3 is 13 residues long. The CDR3 DNA sequence: TGTGCCAGCAGTCAAGCGGACACCGGGGAGCTGTTTTTT. Translated: CASSQADTGELFF.

This chain uses TRBV9 with TRBJ2-7; 10 positions match TRBD2. In germline, CDR1 is SGDLS, CDR2 YYNGEE. V lost 1 base and J lost 6; bases outside the gene matches: 4. CDR3 length equals 14 residues. As DNA, the CDR3 is TGTGCCAGCAGCGTAATAGCGGGAGGCGGCGAGCAGTACTTC. It specifies CASSVIAGGGEQYF.

This chain connects TRBV7-9 to TRBJ1-5; D is unresolved. The CDR3 loop spans 12 amino acids. The germline CDR1 and CDR2 sequences are SEHNR and FQNEAQ (reference sequence). V lost 3 bases and J lost 3, with 3 bases in between. In DNA form, the CDR3 reads TGTGCCAGCAGCTTTACCAATCAGCCCCAGCATTTT. Encoded protein: CASSFTNQPQHF.

The chain employs TRBV15 and TRBJ2-5; 11 bases agree with TRBD2. The CDR3 is 15 residues long. The germline V gene has CDR1 LNHNV and CDR2 YYDKDF (reference sequence). Trimming at V came to 5 bases and at J to 2 bases, leaving 4 bases not matched to a gene. The CDR3: CATSGGLAAQETQYF. As DNA, the CDR3 is TGTGCCACCAGCGGGGGACTAGCGGCACAAGAGACCCAGTACTTC.

The chain recombines TRBV28 with TRBJ2-1; no definite D call. Trimming took off 8 bases at V and 9 bases at J, with 26 bases between the two ends. The CDR3 is 16 amino acids. Germline V gene data show CDR1 as MDHEN and CDR2 as SYDVKM. CDR3 amino acids: CASCPVYLVLGREQFF. DNA for the CDR3: TGTGCCAGCTGCCCAGTGTACCTAGTGCTAGGGCGTGAGCAGTTCTTC.

The chain links TRBV30 to TRBJ2-7; the D is unclear. This CDR3 comprises 12 residues. Trimming removed 3 bases from V and 5 bases from J, with 11 bases in between. Germline V gene sequence: CDR1 GTSNPN, CDR2 SVGIG (reference sequence). CDR3 nucleotide sequence: TGTGCCTGGAGCCCGGGCGTCCACGAGCAGTACTTC. Translating gives CAWSPGVHEQYF.

The V and J genes are TRBV29-1 and TRBJ1-2, with TRBD1 matching over 7 bases. After removal of 6 bases from V and 2 bases from J, the junction contained 9 bases not matched to a gene. The CDR3 covers 14 residues. CDR1 SQVTM and CDR2 ANQGSEA come from the germline V gene. The CDR3 protein is CSVNRQGDNYGYTF. The DNA of the CDR3 is TGCAGCGTCAATCGACAGGGTGACAACTATGGCTACACCTTC.

This rearrangement joins TRBV29-1 to TRBJ2-5; D may correspond to TRBD1 or TRBD2 (5 bases each). Trimming removed 8 bases at V and 10 bases at J, with 14 bases between. CDR3 length: 10 amino acids. Germline V gene lookup returns CDR1 SQVTM and CDR2 ANQGSEA. The CDR3 loop reads CSSENGGQYF. In DNA form, the CDR3 reads TGCAGCTCTGAGAATGGGGGCCAGTACTTC.

In its sample, this clone was seen once. This chain joins TRBV15 and TRBJ2-7, with a tentative D call TRBD1 (5 bases). Trimming took 4 bases from V and 5 from J, leaving 12 bases between them. There are 13 residues in the CDR3. Germline loops: CDR1 LNHNV, CDR2 YYDKDF (reference sequence). The CDR3, as DNA: TGTGCCACCAGCAACCAGGGTTTCCACGAGCAGTACTTC. Encoded protein: CATSNQGFHEQYF. Looking up the rest from reference TRBV15 and TRBJ2-7 gives the full variable domain: DAMVIQNPRYQVTQFGKPVTLSCSQTLNHNVMYWYQQKSSQAPKLLFHYYDKDFNNEADTPDNFQSRRPNTSFCFLDIRSPGLGDTAMYLCATSNQGFHEQYFGPGTRLTVT.

Only a few counts were recorded for this clone. The sample has other DNA sequences that encode this CDR3 too. The chain combines TRBV29-1 with TRBJ1-1; D is possibly TRBD1 (6 bases). V lost 3 bases to trimming and J lost 0 bases, with 8 bases between them. Germline CDR1 and CDR2: SQVTM and ANQGSEA. The CDR3 runs to 13 residues. CDR3 in DNA: TGCAGCGTTGAGAGGGGGATGAACACTGAAGCTTTCTTT. Translated: CSVERGMNTEAFF.

The rearrangement uses TRBV7-8 and TRBJ1-4, with D hard to call. Germline loops: CDR1 SGHVS, CDR2 FQNEAQ. The CDR3 sequence is 15 residues long. V dropped 5 bases and J dropped 3 bases, with 13 bases sitting between them. This CDR3 is CASSTRPRANEKLFF. CDR3 bases: TGTGCCAGCAGCACGCGGCCTCGGGCTAATGAAAAACTGTTTTTT.

This clone was found a few times. This sequence joins TRBV29-1 and TRBJ2-1; TRBD1 matches at 10 bases. CDR3 size: 14 residues. Trimming took 7 bases from V and 1 from J; bases not matched to a gene: 4. Germline-derived CDR1 and CDR2 are SQVTM and ANQGSEA. CDR3 region: CSGKGQGSYNEQFF. The CDR3 region has the DNA TGCAGCGGAAAGGGACAGGGGTCCTACAATGAGCAGTTCTTC.

This chain uses TRBV29-1 with TRBJ1-2; D uncertain. Germline loops: CDR1 SQVTM, CDR2 ANQGSEA. Trimming stripped 6 bases from V and 0 bases from J, with 14 bases between. This CDR3 has 14 residues. CDR3 sequence (DNA): TGCAGCGTGAAACGACTTTTTTCTAACTATGGCTACACCTTC. Translating gives CSVKRLFSNYGYTF.

The sample holds a few counts of this clone. The rearrangement uses TRBV5-1 and TRBJ1-1; no firm D call. V was cut by 0 bases and J by 4 bases, with 7 bases left in between. The CDR3 runs 13 residues. The germline V gene encodes CDR1 SGHRS and CDR2 YFSETQ. This CDR3 reads CASSLAVGTEAFF. The CDR3 coding sequence is TGCGCCAGCAGCTTGGCCGTCGGCACTGAAGCTTTCTTT.

This clone was observed a handful of times. The genes are TRBV5-4 and TRBJ2-2; D remains unclear. V dropped 6 bases and J dropped 4 bases, with 7 bases sitting between them. This CDR3 contains 12 residues. Germline CDR1 is SGHNT and CDR2 is YYREEE (reference sequence). The chain's CDR3 is CASKNSTGELFF. CDR3 in DNA: TGTGCCAGCAAGAACAGCACCGGGGAGCTGTTTTTT.

This clone was seen a few times. The chain recombines TRBV7-9 with TRBJ2-5; D possibly corresponds to TRBD2 (6 bases). The CDR3 consists of 15 residues. Trimming took 3 bases from V and 2 from J, leaving 13 bases between them. Germline V gene data show CDR1 as SEHNR and CDR2 as FQNEAQ (reference sequence). The CDR3 region has the DNA TGTGCCAGCAGCTTGGCGGGGCACAAACAAGAGACCCAGTACTTC. It codes for CASSLAGHKQETQYF.

This chain links TRBV7-2 with TRBJ2-7, with D tentatively TRBD2 (6 bases). The CDR3 is 14 residues long. With 1 base removed from V and 5 bases from J, the gap between germline ends came to 12 bases. Germline V CDR1 and CDR2: SGHTA, FQGNSA. The CDR3 region has the DNA TGTGCCAGCAGCTTAGAGGGAGGCGTCGACGAGCAGTACTTC. Residues: CASSLEGGVDEQYF.

This clone was observed a few times. This chain joins TRBV6-4 and TRBJ2-4; 11 bases agree with TRBD2. Germline-derived CDR1 and CDR2 are MRHNA and SNTAGT. The length of the CDR3 is 15 residues. Losses at the gene ends were 6 bases for V and 8 bases for J; bases not matched to a gene: 9. In nucleotides, the CDR3 is TGTGCCAGCAGATTGACTAGCGGGATTGTCGACATTCAGTACTTC. Its protein product is CASRLTSGIVDIQYF.

The rearrangement joins TRBV5-1 to TRBJ1-1; 8 bases are shared with TRBD1. Germline loops: CDR1 SGHRS, CDR2 YFSETQ. The CDR3 spans 15 residues. Trimming at V came to 4 bases and at J to 4 bases, leaving 9 bases not matched to a gene. The CDR3: CASSAGSTGGTEAFF. CDR3 sequence (DNA): TGCGCCAGCAGCGCGGGATCCACAGGGGGCACTGAAGCTTTCTTT. The full variable domain, rest sourced from reference TRBV5-1 and TRBJ1-1, is KAGVTQTPRYLIKTRGQQVTLSCSPISGHRSVSWYQQTPGQGLQFLFEYFSETQRNKGNFPGRFSGRQFSNSRSEMNVSTLELGDSALYLCASSAGSTGGTEAFFGQGTRLTVV.

This clone came up a few times. The rearrangement joins TRBV6-1 to TRBJ1-2; a weak D match, TRBD1 (5 bases). The CDR3 runs to 13 residues. Looked up from germline, CDR1 is MNHNS and CDR2 is SASEGT. Trimming took 3 bases from V and 5 from J, leaving 10 bases between them. This CDR3 is CASSERQTYGYTF. The CDR3 DNA follows: TGTGCCAGCAGTGAGAGACAGACATATGGCTACACCTTC.

The chain links TRBV27 to TRBJ2-5; the match to TRBD2 covers 11 bases. The CDR3 has 17 residues. After removal of 3 bases from V and 5 bases from J, the junction contained 11 bases not matched to a gene. The germline gives CDR1 MNHEY, CDR2 SMNVEV (reference sequence). Here the CDR3 reads CASSLGASGRLSETQYF. DNA of the CDR3: TGTGCCAGCAGTTTGGGGGCTAGCGGGAGGTTGAGCGAGACCCAGTACTTC.

J is TRBJ1-1 and V is TRBV5-1; no definite D call. This CDR3 is built from 13 residues. The germline V and J ends were trimmed by 0 bases and 6 bases, with 9 bases remaining between them. CDR1 and CDR2 (germline): SGHRS, YFSETQ. As DNA, the CDR3 is TGCGCCAGCAGCTTGGAAAATTATTCTGAAGCTTTCTTT. It yields the protein CASSLENYSEAFF.